What follows is one T cell receptor beta chain and its context. Its antigen is still unknown. The sample originates from a study of T cell responses to AZD1222 COVID-19 vaccine. Whole-study results and caveats: Repertoire sampling happened only post peak T cell response.

The assay was immunoSEQ multiplex PCR, and TCRdb's table has in-frame clones only and misses some. This sample yields more than 150,000 clones, of which around 93% are seen a single time; roughly 9.2% belongs to the top ten. V lost 5 bases to trimming and J lost 3 bases; unmatched junction nucleotides: 9. The germline V gene has CDR1 MDHEN and CDR2 SYDVKM. CDR3 length: 15 amino acids. This sample comprised peripheral blood, obtained on day 0 of AZD1222 vaccination. The receptor was isolated from an adult in good health. The gene calls are TRBV28 and TRBJ1-2; the match to TRBD1 covers 7 bases. The CDR3 sequence: CASSHPDRAYYGYTF. The CDR3 DNA is TGTGCCAGCAGTCACCCCGACAGGGCGTACTATGGCTACACCTTC.